This T cell receptor beta chain was identified during a study of blood T cell repertoires in COVID-19. Study information: Researchers got acute and convalescent COVID-19 samples from the United States, Italy and Spain. T cells, B-cell-depleted T cells, or PBMCs provided the cDNA or gDNA that served as material.

As handled by the study authors: Nucleated cell counts were estimated from reference gene primer amplification. Only in-frame clones appear in the TCRdb table, and some are missing; sequencing was by immunoSEQ multiplex PCR. For V, J and clone size, that table is used; D and trimming come from the DNA. This table has 210,000 or so clones, around 87% appearing once. Trimming cost V 4 bases and J 4 bases, with 10 bases left between them. In germline, CDR1 is MNHEY, CDR2 SVGEGT. The CDR3 loop spans 13 amino acids. The specimen was peripheral blood. The chain combines TRBV6-2 or TRBV6-3 with TRBJ2-5, with D possibly TRBD1 on 6 matching bases. The source is a man between 50 and 59 years old with acute or convalescent COVID-19. DNA for the CDR3: TGTGCCAGCAGTTGGACAGCGCCAGAGACCCAGTACTTC. This encodes CASSWTAPETQYF.